This T cell receptor beta chain was identified during a study of T cell changes during pregnancy in multiple sclerosis. The CDR3 has 15 amino acids. Germline V CDR1 and CDR2: MRHNA, SNTAGT. Trimming shortened V by 0 bases and J by 0 bases, and 6 bases separated the two germline ends. Here immunoSEQ multiplex PCR was the method, and the copy in TCRdb shows in-frame clones only, minus some. There are 20,000 or so clones in the sample; approximately 90% occur only once, and roughly 5.5% lies in the top ten. Sequencing used CD8+ T cells from peripheral blood mononuclear cells, obtained in the second trimester of pregnancy. The TCR originated in a female donor in good health, enrolled as a control in a pregnancy study. The gene calls are TRBV6-4 and TRBJ2-1; D gene unclear. CDR3 sequence: CASSDSSLSYNEQFF. The CDR3 bases are TGTGCCAGCAGTGACTCGAGCCTCTCCTACAATGAGCAGTTCTTC.